A selection of T cell receptor beta chains follows, all from one sample in a study of blood T cells in healthy people across ages. TCRdb re-called the 5' RACE reads with MiXCR, one entry per CDR3 protein. The table lists under 2,000,000 distinct CDR3 sequences, about 49% of them singletons. The sample consisted of blood. The receptors derive from a woman aged 40 to 50 in good health. The conserved cysteine and the conserved F or W are not part of the CDR3 here. Each record gives: D gene, V gene, CDR3 protein. D genes are given only for firm matches.

.,TRBV9,ASSHPRSGFNEQF
.,TRBV6-1,ASSDRNSNYGYT
.,TRBV6-2/TRBV6-3,ASSFQGGSAYEQY
.,TRBV20-1,SASVDRFH
.,TRBV10-3,AISEPDARNEQF
.,TRBV20-1,SATRPGTDTQY
TRBD2,TRBV7-2,ASSSASLAGGGEQF
TRBD2,TRBV15,ATSREGPLAGGRESTDTQY
.,TRBV6-5,ASSYVGSGELF
.,TRBV12-3/TRBV12-4,ASRAAGPSPLH
.,TRBV28,ASSFRYQGQTQY
.,TRBV10-3,AISESTHTDTQY
.,TRBV28,ASSLTGGLWENYGYT
TRBD1,TRBV12-5,ASAPVGADRVINEQY
.,TRBV28,ATVQGYGYT
.,TRBV6-6,ASSYSVHTSTDTQY
.,TRBV7-9,ASSRGGNREAF
TRBD1,TRBV5-5,ASSAPGQGVNYGYT
TRBD1,TRBV2,ASSEVMEGQENIRY
TRBD2,TRBV10-2,ASSELTSRQTQY
.,TRBV13,ASSLQDWGTDTQY
.,TRBV27,ASSLSAGGETQY